Listed here are 21 T cell receptor beta chains from one sample, sequenced in a study of T cell responses to AZD1222 COVID-19 vaccine. The repertoire was sequenced with immunoSEQ multiplex PCR; TCRdb's copy has only in-frame clones and lacks some. The table has some 88,000 clones, about 90% seen once. Here the sequenced sample was peripheral blood, taken on day 0 of AZD1222 vaccination. These receptors originate from an adult in good health.

J is TRBJ1-1 and V is TRBV27; the D gene is possibly TRBD1 (5 bases). V lost 2 bases to trimming and J lost 1 base, with 8 bases between them. This CDR3 contains 14 residues. Germline CDR1 reads MNHEY; CDR2 reads SMNVEV (reference sequence). This CDR3 is CASSLTGWNTEAFF. CDR3 in DNA: TGTGCCAGCAGTTTAACAGGCTGGAACACTGAAGCTTTCTTT.

The V and J genes are TRBV5-6 and TRBJ1-1; D is undetermined. V was shortened by 4 bases and J by 5 bases, with 15 bases between the two germline ends. Germline CDR1 reads SGHDT; CDR2 reads YYEEEE. CDR3 length equals 14 residues. DNA of the CDR3: TGTGCCAGCAGCGTTGGGGTCGGGTGGACTGAAGCTTTCTTT. It is translated as CASSVGVGWTEAFF.

The genes are TRBV5-4 and TRBJ2-1, with 12 bases identical to TRBD2. The germline gives CDR1 SGHNT, CDR2 YYREEE (reference sequence). The CDR3 sequence is 16 residues long. V shed 6 bases and J 9 bases; nucleotides not matched to a gene: 13. The CDR3 is CASNRLAGEVRGEQFF. As DNA, the CDR3 is TGTGCCAGCAACCGACTAGCGGGAGAAGTACGAGGTGAGCAGTTCTTC.

As for this clone: An end of the junction does not agree with germline; a read error may underlie this. Other DNA sequences of this sample code for an identical CDR3. The chain links TRBV18 to TRBJ2-3; D may match TRBD1 or TRBD2 (5 bases each). CDR1 and CDR2 (germline): KGHSH, LQKENI. This CDR3 contains 15 residues. This chain's CDR3 is CASSPRREGTDTQYF. The DNA of the CDR3 is TGTGCCAGCTCCCCACGGAGAGAGGGGACAGATACGCAGTATTTT.

This clone occurred once. The chain combines TRBV6-5 with TRBJ1-6; possibly TRBD1 for D (6 bases). In germline, CDR1 is MNHEY, CDR2 SVGAGI. Trimming left V 8 bases short and J 7 bases short, with 12 bases between. The CDR3 is 13 residues long. CDR3 in amino acids: CASGLTGNSPLHF. The CDR3 DNA reads as TGTGCCAGCGGGTTGACAGGAAATTCACCCCTCCACTTT.

The chain uses TRBV19 and TRBJ2-1; TRBD2 matches at 7 bases. V lost 1 base and J lost 15; bases outside the gene matches: 3. The CDR3 is 11 residues long. CDR1 is LNHDA, CDR2 SQIVND, per germline (reference sequence). For the CDR3, the DNA is TGTGCCAGTAGTATAGGGGGAGGGCCGTTCTTC. It encodes CASSIGGGPFF. The complete variable domain, with remaining parts taken from reference TRBV19 and TRBJ2-1, reads DGGITQSPKYLFRKEGQNVTLSCEQNLNHDAMYWYRQDPGQGLRLIYYSQIVNDFQKGDIAEGYSVSREKKESFPLTVTSAQKNPTAFYLCASSIGGGPFFGPGTRLTVL.

This chain uses TRBV21-1 with TRBJ1-2; TRBD1, the table's D call, was not compared with the DNA. TRBV21-1 is given as a pseudogene. The CDR3 has 15 residues. CDR3 sequence reads: CASSKAWDRSYGYTF. The CDR3 nucleotides read TGTGCCAGCAGCAAAGCTTGGGACAGGTCCTATGGCTACACCTTC.

This clone appeared once. The J gene is TRBJ2-1, the V gene TRBV28; D tentatively reads TRBD1 or TRBD2 (6 bases each). Trimming left V 9 bases short and J 3 bases short, with 18 bases between. Germline assignment: CDR1 MDHEN and CDR2 SYDVKM. This CDR3 contains 15 residues. The CDR3 protein is CASLIGGGLYNEQFF. The CDR3 bases are TGTGCCAGTTTAATCGGGGGCGGCCTCTACAATGAGCAGTTCTTC. The full variable domain, completed using reference TRBV28 and TRBJ2-1, is DVKVTQSSRYLVKRTGEKVFLECVQDMDHENMFWYRQDPGLGLRLIYFSYDVKMKEKGDIPEGYSVSREKKERFSLILESASTNQTSMYLCASLIGGGLYNEQFFGPGTRLTVL.

This clone was recorded once. This chain uses TRBV29-1 with TRBJ1-4; TRBD1 matches at 7 bases. There are 13 residues in the CDR3. The V segment lost 7 bases and the J segment 5 bases; nucleotides outside the gene matches: 7. The germline V gene has CDR1 SQVTM and CDR2 ANQGSEA. This chain's CDR3 is CSGKQGLNEKLFF. The CDR3 nucleotides read TGCAGCGGGAAACAGGGGCTGAATGAAAAACTGTTTTTT.

Here the CDR3 DNA reads TGTGCCAGCAGCTTAACGGGGACTCTAGCGGGAACCGTGCAAGAGACCCAGTACTTC. Residues: CASSLTGTLAGTVQETQYF. This chain connects TRBV7-3 to TRBJ2-5, with 9 nucleotides matching TRBD2. The CDR3 runs 19 residues. Germline V gives CDR1 SGHTA, CDR2 FQGTGA. J lost 2 bases, V lost 0 bases, and 13 bases had no gene match.

The V gene is TRBV20-1, the J gene TRBJ2-1, with a weak D call TRBD1 (5 bases). The V end lost 3 bases, the J end lost 11 bases, and 14 bases lay between the germline ends. The CDR3 loop spans 12 amino acids. Germline lookup yields CDR1 DFQATT and CDR2 SNEGSKA (reference sequence). Here the CDR3 DNA reads TGCAGTGCTAGTTGGTCACGGACAAAGCAGTTCTTC. As protein: CSASWSRTKQFF.

The sample holds one count of this clone. This chain connects TRBV7-9 to TRBJ1-2; D unresolved. V was cut by 3 bases and J by 6 bases, with 11 bases left in between. The CDR3 contains 13 residues. CDR1 and CDR2 (germline): SEHNR, FQNEAQ (reference sequence). Here the CDR3 DNA reads TGTGCCAGCAGCTTCGGCGGGAGCGATGGCTACACCTTC. Its translation is CASSFGGSDGYTF.

J is TRBJ2-7 and V is TRBV7-2; TRBD2 matches at 9 bases. V dropped 1 base and J dropped 2; count of bases not matched to a gene: 6. This CDR3 is 16 amino acids long. Germline V gene data show CDR1 as SGHTA and CDR2 as FQGNSA. CDR3 residues: CASSLGPSGVAYEQYF. CDR3 in DNA: TGTGCCAGCAGCTTAGGGCCTAGCGGGGTTGCCTACGAGCAGTACTTC.

The CDR3 here is CASVSSPTGELFF. The CDR3 DNA sequence: TGTGCCAGCGTTTCAAGTCCCACCGGGGAGCTGTTTTTT. This chain joins TRBV28 and TRBJ2-2; D unresolved. CDR3 size: 13 residues. Looked up from germline, CDR1 is MDHEN and CDR2 is SYDVKM. The V end was cut by 8 bases, the J end by 4 bases, with 11 bases between. Full variable domain (missing parts from reference TRBV28 and TRBJ2-2): DVKVTQSSRYLVKRTGEKVFLECVQDMDHENMFWYRQDPGLGLRLIYFSYDVKMKEKGDIPEGYSVSREKKERFSLILESASTNQTSMYLCASVSSPTGELFFGEGSRLTVL.

This CDR3 reads CASRPWRNTEAFF. CDR3 DNA sequence: TGTGCCAGCAGGCCTTGGAGGAACACTGAAGCTTTCTTT. The rearrangement links TRBV6-5 to TRBJ1-1; D is ambiguous. The V end lost 6 bases, the J end lost 1 base, and 9 bases lay between the germline ends. Germline assignment: CDR1 MNHEY and CDR2 SVGAGI. This CDR3 has 13 residues.

J is TRBJ1-6 and V is TRBV18; D is perhaps TRBD1 (6 bases). The CDR3 is made up of 13 amino acids. V was clipped by 6 bases and J by 11 bases, with 14 bases between them. Germline V gene lookup returns CDR1 KGHSH and CDR2 LQKENI. The CDR3 DNA is TGTGCCAGCTCGCCGGACAGCTTAGCACCCCTCCACTTT. It specifies CASSPDSLAPLHF. The complete variable domain, with remaining parts taken from reference TRBV18 and TRBJ1-6, reads NAGVMQNPRHLVRRRGQEARLRCSPMKGHSHVYWYRQLPEEGLKFMVYLQKENIIDESGMPKERFSAEFPKEGPSILRIQQVVRGDSAAYFCASSPDSLAPLHFGNGTRLTVT.

This chain links TRBV25-1 with TRBJ2-1; 8 bases align to TRBD2. Germline V gene lookup returns CDR1 MGHDK and CDR2 SYGVNS. This CDR3 spans 14 amino acids. Unmatched junction bases numbered 8, after V lost 8 bases and J lost 5 bases. CDR3 nucleotide sequence: TGTGCCAGCCGCCTGTTCGGGGGGGACAATGAGCAGTTCTTC. Translating it yields CASRLFGGDNEQFF.

The J gene is TRBJ2-1, the V gene TRBV2; TRBD2 matches at 7 bases. Germline V gene sequence: CDR1 SNHLY, CDR2 FYNNEI. The CDR3 has 11 residues. V was pared by 11 bases and J by 10 bases, with 8 bases of the junction left unmatched. The CDR3 reads CAESRGSEQFF. The CDR3 DNA follows: TGTGCCGAGTCCCGCGGGAGCGAGCAGTTCTTC.

This clone was recorded only once. The chain links TRBV5-1 to TRBJ1-1; D not resolved. The CDR3 length is 14 residues. Trimming took off 5 bases at V and 5 bases at J, with 16 bases between the two ends. From germline, CDR1 is SGHRS and CDR2 YFSETQ. The CDR3 loop reads CASSSRVDRTEAFF. The CDR3 DNA is TGCGCCAGCAGTTCGCGGGTGGATCGGACTGAAGCTTTCTTT. Using reference TRBV5-1 and TRBJ1-1 for the parts outside the CDR3, the full variable domain is KAGVTQTPRYLIKTRGQQVTLSCSPISGHRSVSWYQQTPGQGLQFLFEYFSETQRNKGNFPGRFSGRQFSNSRSEMNVSTLELGDSALYLCASSSRVDRTEAFFGQGTRLTVV.

V and J are TRBV6-5 and TRBJ1-1; tentative D call: TRBD1 (5 bases). V was clipped by 5 bases and J by 6 bases, with 19 bases between them. This CDR3 is built from 15 residues. Germline V gene lookup returns CDR1 MNHEY and CDR2 SVGAGI. The CDR3 is CASSKRLGGDPEAFF. CDR3 in DNA: TGTGCCAGCAGTAAAAGACTTGGGGGGGACCCTGAAGCTTTCTTT.

CDR3 sequence reads: CASSLPEERSSYEQYF. For the CDR3, the DNA is TGTGCCAGCAGTTTACCTGAGGAAAGAAGCTCCTACGAGCAGTACTTC. The chain is built from TRBV27 and TRBJ2-7, with D unclear. The germline V and J ends were trimmed by 2 bases and 0 bases, with 14 bases remaining between them. CDR1 and CDR2 from the germline V gene are MNHEY and SMNVEV (reference sequence). The CDR3 has 16 residues.